Shown below are 3 T cell receptor beta chains from a single sample sequenced in a study of cytotoxic CD8 clonotypes in ibrutinib-treated CLL. Libraries were prepared by immunoSEQ multiplex PCR; TCRdb keeps only in-frame clonotypes and omits some of them. Among nearly 300,000 clones listed, 65% to 85% were seen once. Material: PBMCs, obtained at disease progression, from a patient treated with ibrutinib. The receptors come from a human donor with chronic lymphocytic leukemia.

The chain employs TRBV15 and TRBJ1-5, with D unresolved. This CDR3 is built from 15 residues. V lost 4 bases and J lost 0, with 10 bases in between. In germline, CDR1 is LNHNV, CDR2 YYDKDF (reference sequence). Here the CDR3 DNA reads TGTGCCACCAGCATCAAGAAAAATAGCAATCAGCCCCAGCATTTT. It encodes CATSIKKNSNQPQHF.

J is TRBJ1-2 and V is TRBV7-9; D call uncertain. Germline CDR1 is SEHNR and CDR2 is FQNEAQ (reference sequence). This CDR3 has 14 residues. The ends were cut back, 5 bases at V and 6 bases at J, with 16 bases in the middle. In DNA form, the CDR3 reads TGTGCCAGCAGCCTCCAGACCGGATCGGATGGCTACACCTTC. Amino acids: CASSLQTGSDGYTF.

This rearrangement joins TRBV2 to TRBJ2-7; 7 bases are shared with TRBD1. The CDR3 covers 14 residues. CDR1 is SNHLY and CDR2 is FYNNEI in the germline V gene. J was trimmed by 1 base and V by 5 bases; bases with no gene match: 5. Here the CDR3 reads CASSYRDSSYEQYF. The CDR3 DNA reads TGTGCCAGCAGTTACCGGGACAGTTCCTACGAGCAGTACTTC.